This T cell receptor (beta chain) is from a study of T cells after yellow fever vaccination. TCR cDNA, made by 5'RACE template switching, carried an added universal primer site and UMIs. TCRdb reanalysed the 5' RACE reads using MiXCR and keeps one entry per CDR3 protein. This table holds 500,000 to 550,000 distinct CDR3 sequences, roughly 22% found once. CDR3 size: 15 residues. Looked up from germline, CDR1 is SNHLY and CDR2 is FYNNEI. Between the trimmed V and J ends, which lost 1 base and 3 bases, there was a span of 13 bases. The sample was PBMCs, taken roughly 23 days after the first yellow fever vaccination. The clonotype was recovered from a man between 18 and 35 years old who received the YFV17D yellow fever vaccine. The chain couples TRBV2 to TRBJ2-7; D remains ambiguous. CDR3 bases: TGTGCCAGCAGTGAAGGGGTGGTACGGAGCTACGAGCAGTACTTC. Translated, it gives CASSEGVVRSYEQYF.